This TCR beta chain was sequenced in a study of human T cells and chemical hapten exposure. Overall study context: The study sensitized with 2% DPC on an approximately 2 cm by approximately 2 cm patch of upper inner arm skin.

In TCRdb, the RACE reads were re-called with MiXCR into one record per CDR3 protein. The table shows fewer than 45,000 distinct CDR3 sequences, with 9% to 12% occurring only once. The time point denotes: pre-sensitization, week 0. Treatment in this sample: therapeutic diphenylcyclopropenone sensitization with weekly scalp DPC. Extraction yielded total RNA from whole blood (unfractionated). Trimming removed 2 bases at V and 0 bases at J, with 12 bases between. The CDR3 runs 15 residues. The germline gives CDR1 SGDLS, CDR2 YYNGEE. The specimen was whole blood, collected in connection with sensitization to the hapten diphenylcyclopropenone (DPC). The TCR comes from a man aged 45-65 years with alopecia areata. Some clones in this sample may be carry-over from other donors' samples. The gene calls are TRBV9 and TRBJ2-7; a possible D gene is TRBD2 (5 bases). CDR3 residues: CASSVGMGSSYEQYF. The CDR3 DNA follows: TGTGCCAGCAGCGTGGGTATGGGGAGCTCCTACGAGCAGTACTTC.